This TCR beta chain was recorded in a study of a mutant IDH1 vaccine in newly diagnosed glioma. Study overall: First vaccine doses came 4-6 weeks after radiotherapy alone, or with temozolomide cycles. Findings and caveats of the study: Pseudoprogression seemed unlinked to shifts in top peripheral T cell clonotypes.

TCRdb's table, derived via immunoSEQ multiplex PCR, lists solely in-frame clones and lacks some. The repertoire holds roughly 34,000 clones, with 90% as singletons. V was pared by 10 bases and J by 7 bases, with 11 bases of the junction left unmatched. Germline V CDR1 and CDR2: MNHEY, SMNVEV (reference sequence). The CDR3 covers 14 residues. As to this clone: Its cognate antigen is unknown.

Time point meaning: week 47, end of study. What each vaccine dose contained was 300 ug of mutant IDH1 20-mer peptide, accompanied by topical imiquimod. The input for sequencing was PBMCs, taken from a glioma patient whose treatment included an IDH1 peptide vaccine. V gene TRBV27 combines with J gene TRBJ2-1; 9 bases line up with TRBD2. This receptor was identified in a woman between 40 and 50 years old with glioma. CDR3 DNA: TGTGCCACACCGGGACTAGCTGGTTTGAATGAGCAGTTCTTC. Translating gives CATPGLAGLNEQFF.